Listed below are T cell receptor beta chains from one sample, sequenced in a study of B cell selection in AIRE deficiency. The method was immunoSEQ multiplex PCR; TCRdb's version includes in-frame clones alone and lacks a portion of them. The table has roughly 24,000 clones, roughly 96% seen once. Sequenced: CD4+CD127+ conventional T cells sorted from PBMCs. The receptors derive from a human donor in good health. The CDR3 runs from the conserved cysteine through the conserved F or W. The order of the fields is V gene, D gene, J gene, clone size, CDR3 DNA, CDR3 protein. A D gene is named only where the DNA matches it firmly. The size field is filled for only some rows; it gives once, few, many or a size class.

>TRBV11-2|.|TRBJ1-1|once
TGTGCCAGCAGCTTAGACGGATTGAACACTGAAGCTTTCTTT
CASSLDGLNTEAFF
>TRBV18|.|TRBJ1-2|once
TGTGCCAGCTCAGGGGCCGACCCGACGCTCTATGGCTACACCTTC
CASSGADPTLYGYTF
>TRBV28|TRBD1|TRBJ1-1|once
TGTGCCAGCAGCCCAAGGGATGGCAGGGGGCGATGGGACTGGAACACTGAAGCTTTCTTT
CASSPRDGRGRWDWNTEAFF
>TRBV11-3|.|TRBJ1-1|.
TGTGCCAGCAGCCGAACAATCTCGGGCACCGAAGCTTTCTTT
CASSRTISGTEAFF
>TRBV5-6|TRBD1|TRBJ2-2|.
TGTGCCAGCAGCCGGACAGGGAAGGGGACCGGGGAGCTGTTTTTT
CASSRTGKGTGELFF
>TRBV5-1|.|TRBJ2-2|once
TGCGCCAGCAGCTTGACCGACGCAACCGGGGAGCTGTTTTTT
CASSLTDATGELFF
>TRBV18|.|TRBJ1-2|once
TGTGCCAGCTCGCCGCCGGCGGGGGGCAGGGATGGCTACACCTTC
CASSPPAGGRDGYTF
>TRBV19|.|TRBJ2-3|.
TGCGCCAGTAGTATCCTGGGGGTCTTAGTAGATACGCAGTATTTT
CASSILGVLVDTQYF
>TRBV19|TRBD2|TRBJ2-3|.
TGTGCCAGTAGTGGATCGGGACTAGCGGGGGCTTTCACAGATACGCAGTATTTT
CASSGSGLAGAFTDTQYF
>TRBV5-1|.|TRBJ2-2|.
TGCGCCAGCAGTTGGGACGGCGGGGAGCTGTTTTTT
CASSWDGGELFF
>TRBV7-2|.|TRBJ1-2|.
TGTGCCAGCAGCTTTACGGCAGGGGCGCTGGGCTATGGCTACACCTTC
CASSFTAGALGYGYTF
>TRBV18|.|TRBJ1-5|.
TGTGCCAGCTCATCGGACGGGAATCAGCCCCAGCATTTT
CASSSDGNQPQHF
>TRBV27|.|TRBJ1-6|few
TGTGCCAGCAGTTTAACAGGGTCCTCCTATAATTCACCCCTCCACTTT
CASSLTGSSYNSPLHF
>TRBV19|TRBD1|TRBJ1-1|.
TGTGCCAGTAGTGAGGGACAGCAGAACACTGAAGCTTTCTTT
CASSEGQQNTEAFF
>TRBV5-1|TRBD1|TRBJ1-2|.
TGCGCCAGCAGCCTGGGACAGGGGAACGGCTACACCTTC
CASSLGQGNGYTF
>TRBV27|TRBD1|TRBJ2-7|once
TGTGCCAGCACCCAACAGGGGACGCGGCCCTACGAGCAGTACTTC
CASTQQGTRPYEQYF
>TRBV5-1|.|TRBJ1-4|.
TGCGCCAGCAGCTACCAGCCCCAGGGATCCACTAATGAAAAACTGTTTTTT
CASSYQPQGSTNEKLFF
>TRBV5-1|TRBD2|TRBJ2-3|.
TGCGCCAGCAGCTTCGGACTAGCGGGGGGAGATACGCAGTATTTT
CASSFGLAGGDTQYF
>TRBV29-1|TRBD1|TRBJ2-1|.
TGCAGCGTTGAAGGGGGACAGGGGTTTGATGAGCAGTTCTTC
CSVEGGQGFDEQFF
>TRBV5-4|TRBD2|TRBJ2-3|.
TGTGCCAGCAGTTCCGCCCAGCGGGGGGGTTCAGATACGCAGTATTTT
CASSSAQRGGSDTQYF
>TRBV10-1|TRBD2|TRBJ2-2|.
TGCGCCAGCAGTGCCCGACGGGGAGGGACCGGGGAGCTGTTTTTT
CASSARRGGTGELFF
>TRBV5-4|.|TRBJ2-7|.
TGTGCCAGCAGCTCCTCGACAGGAGTTTACGAGCAGTACTTC
CASSSSTGVYEQYF
>TRBV18|.|TRBJ1-4|.
TGTGCCAGCTCATTCTCGACACTTACAACTAATGAAAAACTGTTTTTT
CASSFSTLTTNEKLFF
>TRBV2|.|TRBJ1-5|.
TGTGCCAGCAGACCCGGGGCCAAAGTGGGCAATCAGCCCCAGCATTTT
CASRPGAKVGNQPQHF
>TRBV5-1|TRBD1|TRBJ1-1|.
TGCGCCAGCAGCTTGGTGCAGGGGGCGACTGAAGCTTTCTTT
CASSLVQGATEAFF
>TRBV15|.|TRBJ2-1|.
TGTGCCACCAGCAGACAGTGGAAGGATTTTGAGCAGTTCTTC
CATSRQWKDFEQFF
>TRBV28|TRBD2|TRBJ2-1|.
TGTGCCACGAAGCGGCCTATTGCGGGGGGAACCTACAATGAGCAGTTCTTC
CATKRPIAGGTYNEQFF
>TRBV11-2|TRBD1|TRBJ1-1|.
TGTGCCAGCAGCTTAGTCGGGGCTGGGACAGGGCGTAACACTGAAGCTTTCTTT
CASSLVGAGTGRNTEAFF
>TRBV19|.|TRBJ2-5|.
TGTGCCAGTAGTTGGGGCGGGGCGGAGACCCAGTACTTC
CASSWGGAETQYF